This is a list of T cell receptor beta chains from one sample in a study of T cell responses to AZD1222 COVID-19 vaccine. Sequencing used immunoSEQ multiplex PCR; TCRdb keeps in-frame clones, though not all of them. Seen here are roughly 51,000 clones, about 89% observed once, and the top ten hold 13% to 15%. The sequencing here drew on peripheral blood, taken 28 days after the second AZD1222 dose. These receptors came from an adult who received the AZD1222 COVID-19 vaccine. CDR3s include the opening cysteine and the closing phenylalanine or tryptophan. A D gene is named only where the DNA matches it firmly. Not all rows give a size; the values are once, few, many and, for expanded clones, a class.

d_call clone_size j_call v_call cdr3_aa cdr3_nt
TRBD1 . TRBJ1-2 TRBV19 CASSREPPLDRGLGYTF TGTGCCAGTAGTAGAGAACCGCCGTTGGACAGGGGACTTGGCTACACCTTC
. . TRBJ2-7 TRBV25-1 CASRQQPYEQYF TGTGCCAGCAGACAACAGCCCTACGAGCAGTACTTC
. . TRBJ1-1 TRBV7-9 CASSLDARGNTEAFF TGTGCCAGCAGCTTAGACGCGAGGGGGAACACTGAAGCTTTCTTT
. . TRBJ1-4 TRBV30 CAWSSIKEKLFF TGTGCCTGGAGTTCAATCAAGGAAAAACTGTTTTTT
. . TRBJ2-3 TRBV12-3/TRBV12-4 CASSLLSGTQYF TGTGCCAGCAGTTTGTTGTCGGGTACGCAGTATTTT
. . TRBJ1-2 TRBV28 CASSRSSSGNYGYTF TGTGCCAGCAGTCGCTCTTCTTCGGGTAACTATGGCTACACCTTC
TRBD2 . TRBJ2-5 TRBV11-3 CASSLGALGAGEEETQYF TGTGCCAGCAGCTTAGGGGCTTTGGGAGCGGGAGAGGAAGAGACCCAGTACTTC
. once TRBJ2-2 TRBV27 CASSPAGTRAGELFF TGTGCCAGCAGTCCTGCCGGGACTCGGGCCGGGGAGCTGTTTTTT
. . TRBJ2-5 TRBV4-3 CASSQDNMRQETQYF TGCGCCAGCAGCCAAGATAACATGAGACAAGAGACCCAGTACTTC
. . TRBJ2-3 TRBV6-5 CASTQGLYTQYF TGTGCCAGCACCCAAGGGCTATATACGCAGTATTTT
TRBD1 . TRBJ2-7 TRBV5-4 CASSPGTGAVYEQYF TGTGCCAGCAGCCCCGGGACAGGGGCCGTCTACGAGCAGTACTTC
. . TRBJ1-5 TRBV19 CASSIVAGAVSNQPQHF TGTGCCAGTAGTATAGTAGCTGGGGCGGTTAGCAATCAGCCCCAGCATTTT
TRBD2 . TRBJ2-1 TRBV6-4 CASSDTSGPYNEQFF TGTGCCAGCAGTGACACTAGCGGGCCCTACAATGAGCAGTTCTTC
TRBD2 . TRBJ2-7 TRBV11-3 CASSNLAGVTGEQYF TGTGCCAGCAGCAACCTAGCGGGAGTAACAGGCGAGCAGTACTTC
. . TRBJ2-3 TRBV7-3 CASSARQGGTDTQYF TGTGCCAGCAGCGCGCGACAGGGAGGGACAGATACGCAGTATTTT
TRBD2 . TRBJ2-7 TRBV7-8 CASSLVGEGSYEQYF TGTGCCAGCAGCTTAGTGGGGGAGGGCTCCTACGAGCAGTACTTC
. . TRBJ1-1 TRBV27 CASSLKWGTEAFF TGTGCCAGCAGTTTAAAGTGGGGCACTGAAGCTTTCTTT
. . TRBJ2-7 TRBV4-1 CASSQASASSYEQYF TGCGCCAGCAGCCAAGCCTCCGCGAGCTCCTACGAGCAGTACTTC
. few TRBJ1-3 TRBV18 CASSPTGASGNTIYF TGTGCCAGCTCGCCTACAGGCGCCTCTGGAAACACCATATATTTT
. . TRBJ1-5 TRBV6-2/TRBV6-3 CASSYGADQPQHF TGTGCCAGCAGTTACGGGGCAGATCAGCCCCAGCATTTT
. . TRBJ2-7 TRBV15 CATSRADRTYEQYF TGTGCCACCAGCAGAGCTGACAGAACCTACGAGCAGTACTTC
TRBD2 . TRBJ2-7 TRBV5-4 CASSPNPAGANEQYF TGTGCCAGCAGCCCAAATCCAGCGGGAGCAAACGAGCAGTACTTC
. once TRBJ2-6 TRBV19 CASTPGPANVLTF TGTGCCAGTACCCCCGGGCCGGCCAACGTCCTGACTTTC
. . TRBJ1-1 TRBV29-1 CSVTKTGNTEAFF TGCAGCGTCACCAAAACAGGGAACACTGAAGCTTTCTTT
. . TRBJ1-5 TRBV2 CASMGDYSNQPQHF TGTGCCAGCATGGGGGATTATAGCAATCAGCCCCAGCATTTT
TRBD2 . TRBJ2-1 TRBV4-1 CASSHSAGGPRNEQFF TGCGCCAGCAGCCATTCAGCGGGAGGTCCTCGCAATGAGCAGTTCTTC
. . TRBJ2-1 TRBV27 CASSLNGLVGNEQFF TGTGCCAGCAGTTTAAATGGGCTAGTTGGTAATGAGCAGTTCTTC
TRBD2 . TRBJ2-1 TRBV19 CASSGRRDEQFF TGTGCCAGTAGCGGGAGGAGGGATGAGCAGTTCTTC
. few TRBJ2-7 TRBV6-2/TRBV6-3 CASSVRKHEQYF TGTGCCAGCAGCGTCCGTAAGCACGAGCAGTACTTC
. . TRBJ2-6 TRBV30 CAWGLGGANVLTF TGTGCCTGGGGACTTGGAGGGGCCAACGTCCTGACTTTC
. . TRBJ1-4 TRBV30 CAWRGQGQTNEKLFF TGTGCCTGGAGGGGGCAGGGCCAAACTAATGAAAAACTGTTTTTT
TRBD1 once TRBJ1-1 TRBV2 CASRGDRTSGTEAFF TGTGCCAGCCGGGGGGACAGGACAAGTGGCACTGAAGCTTTCTTT
TRBD1 . TRBJ2-2 TRBV19 CATSPGQGHGELFF TGTGCCACCAGTCCGGGACAGGGGCACGGGGAGCTGTTTTTT
. once TRBJ2-1 TRBV9 CASSVVLGGTYNEQFF TGTGCCAGCAGCGTAGTTTTAGGCGGGACCTACAATGAGCAGTTCTTC
TRBD2 . TRBJ2-1 TRBV20-1 CSASPPGLARGNEQFF TGCAGTGCTAGTCCCCCGGGACTAGCGAGGGGGAATGAGCAGTTCTTC
TRBD2 . TRBJ2-1 TRBV6-5 CASSYGASGDKQFF TGTGCCAGCAGTTACGGGGCTAGCGGGGACAAGCAGTTCTTC
TRBD1 . TRBJ1-5 TRBV6-5 CASSRDRGNQPQHF TGTGCCAGCAGTCGAGACAGGGGGAATCAGCCCCAGCATTTT